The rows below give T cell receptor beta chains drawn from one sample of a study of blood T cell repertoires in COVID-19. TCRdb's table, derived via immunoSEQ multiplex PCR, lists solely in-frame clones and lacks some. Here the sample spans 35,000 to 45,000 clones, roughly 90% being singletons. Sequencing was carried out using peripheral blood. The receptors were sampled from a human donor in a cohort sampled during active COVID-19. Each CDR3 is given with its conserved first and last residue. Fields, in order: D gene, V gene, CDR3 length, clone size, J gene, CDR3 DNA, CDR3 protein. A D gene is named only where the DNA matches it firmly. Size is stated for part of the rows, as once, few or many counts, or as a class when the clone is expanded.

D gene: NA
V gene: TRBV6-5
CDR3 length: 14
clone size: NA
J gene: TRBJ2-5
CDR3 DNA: TGTGCCAGCAGATTGGACACCTCTCAAGAGACCCAGTACTTC
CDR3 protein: CASRLDTSQETQYF

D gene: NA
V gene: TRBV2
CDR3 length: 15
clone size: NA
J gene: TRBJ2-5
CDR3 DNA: TGTGCCAGCAGTTTTGCGGCGGCCCTCGGGGAGACCCAGTACTTC
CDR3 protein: CASSFAAALGETQYF

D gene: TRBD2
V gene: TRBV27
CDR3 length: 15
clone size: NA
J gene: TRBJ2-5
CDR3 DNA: TGTGCCAGCAGTACCAGTAGCGGGGACGGGGAGACCCAGTACTTC
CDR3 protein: CASSTSSGDGETQYF

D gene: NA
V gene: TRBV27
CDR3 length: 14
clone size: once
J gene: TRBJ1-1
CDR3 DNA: TGTGCCAGCAGGGGTCAGGGATGGGTCACTGAAGCTTTCTTT
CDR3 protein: CASRGQGWVTEAFF

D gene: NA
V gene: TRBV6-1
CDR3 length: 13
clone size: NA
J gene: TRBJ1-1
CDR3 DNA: TGTGCCAGCAGTGATGGGAGGGGCACTGAAGCTTTCTTT
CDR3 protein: CASSDGRGTEAFF

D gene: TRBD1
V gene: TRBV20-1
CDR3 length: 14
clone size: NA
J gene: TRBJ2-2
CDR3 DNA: TGCAGTGCTAGTAGGGGGCCGGGCCCCGGGGAGCTGTTTTTT
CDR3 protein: CSASRGPGPGELFF

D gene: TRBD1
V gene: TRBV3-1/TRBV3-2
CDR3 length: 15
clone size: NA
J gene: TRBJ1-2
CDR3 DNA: TGTGCCAGCAGCCAAGATGGAACAGGGGTCTATGGCTACACCTTC
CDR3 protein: CASSQDGTGVYGYTF

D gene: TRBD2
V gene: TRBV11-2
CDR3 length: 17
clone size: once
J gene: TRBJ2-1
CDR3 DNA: TGTGCCAGCAGCTCCCAACTCCTAGCGGGGGCTTACAATGAGCAGTTCTTC
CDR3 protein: CASSSQLLAGAYNEQFF

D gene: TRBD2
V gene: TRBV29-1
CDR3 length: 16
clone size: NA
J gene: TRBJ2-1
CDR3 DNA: TGCAGCGTTGGGGGACTAGCGGGGTATGACTACAATGAGCAGTTCTTC
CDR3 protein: CSVGGLAGYDYNEQFF

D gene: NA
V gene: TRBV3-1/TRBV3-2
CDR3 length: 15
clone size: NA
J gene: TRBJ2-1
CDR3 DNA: TGTGCCAGCAGCCAGGGGGCCAACTCCTACAATGAGCAGTTCTTC
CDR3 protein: CASSQGANSYNEQFF

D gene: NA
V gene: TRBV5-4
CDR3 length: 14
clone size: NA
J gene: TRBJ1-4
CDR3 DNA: TGTGCCAGCAGCCATGGACAGACGAATGAAAAACTGTTTTTT
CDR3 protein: CASSHGQTNEKLFF

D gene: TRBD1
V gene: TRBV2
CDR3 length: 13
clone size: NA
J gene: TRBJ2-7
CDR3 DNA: TGTGCCAGTTACGGGACAGGGGTCTACGAGCAGTACTTC
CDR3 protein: CASYGTGVYEQYF

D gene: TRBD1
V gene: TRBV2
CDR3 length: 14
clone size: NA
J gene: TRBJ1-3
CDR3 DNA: TGTGCCAGGAGCAACAGGGGTGCCGGAAACACCATATATTTT
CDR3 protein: CARSNRGAGNTIYF

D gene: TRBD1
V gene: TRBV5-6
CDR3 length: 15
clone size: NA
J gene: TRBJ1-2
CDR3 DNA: TGTGCCAGCAGCATTACAGGGGGGGCCCCCTACGGCTACACCTTC
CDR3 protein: CASSITGGAPYGYTF

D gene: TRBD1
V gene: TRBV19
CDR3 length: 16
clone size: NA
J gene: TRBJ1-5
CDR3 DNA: TGTGCCAGTAGGGATGGGACAGGGGAGGGCAATCAGCCCCAGCATTTT
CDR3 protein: CASRDGTGEGNQPQHF

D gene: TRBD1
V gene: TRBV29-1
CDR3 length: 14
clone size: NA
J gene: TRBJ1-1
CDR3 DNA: TGCAGCGTTCGTCAGACAGGGACCGCCACTGAAGCTTTCTTT
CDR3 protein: CSVRQTGTATEAFF

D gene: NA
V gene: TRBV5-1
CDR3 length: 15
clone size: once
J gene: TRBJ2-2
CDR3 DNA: TGCGCCAGCAATGTAGTTGGCGGAGATCCCGGGGAGCTGTTTTTT
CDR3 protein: CASNVVGGDPGELFF

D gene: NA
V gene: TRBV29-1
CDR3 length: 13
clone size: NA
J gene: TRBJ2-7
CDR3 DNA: TGCAGCGTCGGCAGGGGTGGGTTAGGCGAGCAGTACTTC
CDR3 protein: CSVGRGGLGEQYF

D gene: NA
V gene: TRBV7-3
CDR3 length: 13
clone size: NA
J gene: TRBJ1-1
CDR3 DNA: TGTGCCAGCAGCTTGGGGGGAGTCGCTGAAGCTTTCTTT
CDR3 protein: CASSLGGVAEAFF

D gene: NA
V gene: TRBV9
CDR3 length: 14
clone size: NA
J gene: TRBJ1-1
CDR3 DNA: TGTGCCAGCAGCGTAGTAGGGGCAAACACTGAAGCTTTCTTT
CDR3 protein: CASSVVGANTEAFF

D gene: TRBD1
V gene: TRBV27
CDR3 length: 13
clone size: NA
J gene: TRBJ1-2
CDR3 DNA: TGTGCCAGCAGTTTGGACAGGGGAGAGGGCTACACCTTC
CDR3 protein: CASSLDRGEGYTF

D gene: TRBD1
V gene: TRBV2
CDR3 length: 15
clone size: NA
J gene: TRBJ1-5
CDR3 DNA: TGTGCCAGCAGAAAGACAGGGTCTAGCAATCAGCCCCAGCATTTT
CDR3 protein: CASRKTGSSNQPQHF

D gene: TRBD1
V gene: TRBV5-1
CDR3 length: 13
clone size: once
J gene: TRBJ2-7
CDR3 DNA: TGCGCCAGCAGCTCAGGACAGGGGGGCGAGCAGTACTTC
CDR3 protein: CASSSGQGGEQYF

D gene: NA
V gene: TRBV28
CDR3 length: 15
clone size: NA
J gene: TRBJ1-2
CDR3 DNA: TGTGCCAGCAGTGTCCCTGTGGGGGGGAACTATGGCTACACCTTC
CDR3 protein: CASSVPVGGNYGYTF

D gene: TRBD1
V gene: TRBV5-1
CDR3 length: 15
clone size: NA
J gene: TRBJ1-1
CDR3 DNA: TGCGCCAGCAGTCCAAGACAGGGCCTAAACACTGAAGCTTTCTTT
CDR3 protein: CASSPRQGLNTEAFF

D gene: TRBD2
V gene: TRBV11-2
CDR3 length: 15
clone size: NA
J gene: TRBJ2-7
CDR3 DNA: TGTGCCAGCAGCTCTACAACTAGCGGGGCCTACGAGCAGTACTTC
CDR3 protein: CASSSTTSGAYEQYF

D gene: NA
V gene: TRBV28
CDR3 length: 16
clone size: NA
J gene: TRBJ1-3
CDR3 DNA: TGTGCCAGCAGGGGGGGGCTCTCCCTCTCTGGAAACACCATATATTTT
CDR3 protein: CASRGGLSLSGNTIYF

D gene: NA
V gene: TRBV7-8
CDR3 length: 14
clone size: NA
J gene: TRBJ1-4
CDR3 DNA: TGTGCCAGCAGCACCCAAGGGGTACGGGAAAAACTGTTTTTT
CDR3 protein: CASSTQGVREKLFF

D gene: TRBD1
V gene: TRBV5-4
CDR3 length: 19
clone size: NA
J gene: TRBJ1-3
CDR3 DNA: TGTGCCAGCAGCTTGGGCCCTTGGGCAGGGGGGTTCTCTGGAAACACCATATATTTT
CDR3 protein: CASSLGPWAGGFSGNTIYF

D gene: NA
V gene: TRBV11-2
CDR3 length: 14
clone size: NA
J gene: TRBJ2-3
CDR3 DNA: TGTGCCAGCAGCTCTGACAGTTCAGCAGATACGCAGTATTTT
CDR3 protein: CASSSDSSADTQYF

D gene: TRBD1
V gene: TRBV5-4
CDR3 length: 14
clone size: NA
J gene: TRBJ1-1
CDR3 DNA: TGTGCCAGCAGCCCGGGACAGGGAAACACTGAAGCTTTCTTT
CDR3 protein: CASSPGQGNTEAFF

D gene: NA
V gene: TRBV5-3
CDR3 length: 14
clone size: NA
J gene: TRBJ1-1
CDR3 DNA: TGTGCCAGAAGCTTGGACAGACCGACCATTGAAGCTTTCTTT
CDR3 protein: CARSLDRPTIEAFF

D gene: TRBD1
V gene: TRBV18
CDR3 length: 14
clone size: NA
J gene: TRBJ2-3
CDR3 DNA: TGTGCCAGCTCACCATTCCAGGGGGCCGATACGCAGTATTTT
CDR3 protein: CASSPFQGADTQYF

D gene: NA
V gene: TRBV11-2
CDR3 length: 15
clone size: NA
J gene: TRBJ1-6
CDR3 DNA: TGTGCCAGCAGGTCCGACAGGACCTATAATTCACCCCTCCACTTT
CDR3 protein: CASRSDRTYNSPLHF

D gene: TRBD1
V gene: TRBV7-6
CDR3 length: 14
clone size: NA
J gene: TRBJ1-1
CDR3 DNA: TGTGCCAGCCACACCGGGACAGCGAACACTGAAGCTTTCTTT
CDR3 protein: CASHTGTANTEAFF

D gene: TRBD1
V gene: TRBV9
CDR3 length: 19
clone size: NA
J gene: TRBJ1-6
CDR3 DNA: TGTGCCAGCAGCTTCAATGGGGGACAGGGGGCGCGGGGAGATTCACCCCTCCACTTT
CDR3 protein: CASSFNGGQGARGDSPLHF

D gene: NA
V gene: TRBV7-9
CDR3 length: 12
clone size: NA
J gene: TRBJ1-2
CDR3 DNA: TGTGCCAGCAGCTTAGCATCGGGGGGCTACACCTTC
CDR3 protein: CASSLASGGYTF

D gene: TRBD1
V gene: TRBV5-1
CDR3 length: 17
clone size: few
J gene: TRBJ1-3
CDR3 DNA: TGCGCCAGCAGCTTGGGAACGGCCAGGGGGCTTGGAAACACCATATATTTT
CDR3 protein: CASSLGTARGLGNTIYF

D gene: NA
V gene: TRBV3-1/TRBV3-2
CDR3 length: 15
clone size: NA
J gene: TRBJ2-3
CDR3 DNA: TGTGCCAGCAGCCACGACAGGTTGGGAACAGATACGCAGTATTTT
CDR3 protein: CASSHDRLGTDTQYF

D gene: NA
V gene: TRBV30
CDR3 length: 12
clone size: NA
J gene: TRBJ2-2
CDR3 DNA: TGTGCCTGGAGTGAAAATCGCGGGGAGCTGTTTTTT
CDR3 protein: CAWSENRGELFF

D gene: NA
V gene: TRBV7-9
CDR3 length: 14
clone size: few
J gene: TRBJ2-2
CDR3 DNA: TGTGCCAGCAGCGCGGGGACAGCAAGTCCGGGGCTGTTTTTT
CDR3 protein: CASSAGTASPGLFF

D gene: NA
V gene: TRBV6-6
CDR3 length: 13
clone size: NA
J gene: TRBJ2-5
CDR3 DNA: TGTGCCAGCAGACGGGACTACCAAGAGACCCAGTACTTC
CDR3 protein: CASRRDYQETQYF

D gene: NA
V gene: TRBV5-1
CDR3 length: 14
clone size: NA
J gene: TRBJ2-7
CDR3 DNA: TGCGCCAGCAGCTTTTCTGCGTCCTCCAACGAGCAGTACTTC
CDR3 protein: CASSFSASSNEQYF

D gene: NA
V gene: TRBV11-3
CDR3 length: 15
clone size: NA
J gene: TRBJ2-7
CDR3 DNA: TGTGCCAGCAGCTTAGGGGCAGCCAGCTCCTACGAGCAGTACTTC
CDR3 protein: CASSLGAASSYEQYF

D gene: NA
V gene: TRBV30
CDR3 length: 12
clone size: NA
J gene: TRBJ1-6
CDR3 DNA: TGTGCCTGGAGCAAGGGGTGGTCACCCCTCCACTTT
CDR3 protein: CAWSKGWSPLHF